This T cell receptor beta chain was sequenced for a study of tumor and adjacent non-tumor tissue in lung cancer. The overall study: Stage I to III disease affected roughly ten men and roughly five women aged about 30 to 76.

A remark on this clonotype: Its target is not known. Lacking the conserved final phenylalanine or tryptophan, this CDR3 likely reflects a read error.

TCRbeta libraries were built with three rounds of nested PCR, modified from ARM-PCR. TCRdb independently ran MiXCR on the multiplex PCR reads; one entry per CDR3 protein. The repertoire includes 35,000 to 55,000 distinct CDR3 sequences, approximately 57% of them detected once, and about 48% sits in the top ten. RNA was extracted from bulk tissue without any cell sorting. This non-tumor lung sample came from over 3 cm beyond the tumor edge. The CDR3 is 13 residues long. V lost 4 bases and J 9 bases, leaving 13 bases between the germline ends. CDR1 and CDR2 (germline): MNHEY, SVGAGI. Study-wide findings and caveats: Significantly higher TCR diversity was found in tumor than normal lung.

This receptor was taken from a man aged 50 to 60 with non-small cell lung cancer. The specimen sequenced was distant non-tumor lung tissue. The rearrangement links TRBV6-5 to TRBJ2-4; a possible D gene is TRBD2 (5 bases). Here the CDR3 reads CASSSGLSSIQYS. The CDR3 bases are TGTGCCAGCAGTTCAGGACTTAGCTCCATTCAGTACTCC.